The rows below give T cell receptor beta chains drawn from one sample of a study of shared T cell receptors in the human thymus. TCRdb's copy holds only in-frame clones and misses some; the assay was immunoSEQ multiplex PCR. The sample yields over 650,000 clones, around 87% seen once. Separately, the same data were catalogued under a study of human thymus T cells.

Specimen: thymocytes. Source of these receptors: a boy younger than two with a congenital heart defect. CDR3s include the opening cysteine and the closing phenylalanine or tryptophan. A D gene is named only where the DNA matches it firmly. A row's size may be missing; if present it is once, few, many or a size class.

TGCAGCGTTCCGGGACTAGCGGACGAGCAGTACTTC,CSVPGLADEQYF,TRBV29-1,TRBJ2-7,.,TRBD2
TGTGCCAGCAGTGAAGCGGGGGCGAACACTGAAGCTTTCTTT,CASSEAGANTEAFF,TRBV2,TRBJ1-1,.,.
TGTGCCAGTAGTATAGAGGACCTAGCGGGAGGGCCCACCAATGAGCAGTTCTTC,CASSIEDLAGGPTNEQFF,TRBV19,TRBJ2-1,once,TRBD2
TGTGCCAGCAGTCATAGGACAGGGCTTGATGGCTACACCTTC,CASSHRTGLDGYTF,TRBV28,TRBJ1-2,.,TRBD1
TGCGCCAGCAGCTTGGAAGGGGCGAGAGGAAACACCATATATTTT,CASSLEGARGNTIYF,TRBV5-1,TRBJ1-3,.,.
TGTGCCAGCAGTTTAGGGCGCAGTGAAGCTTTCTTT,CASSLGRSEAFF,TRBV28,TRBJ1-1,.,.
TGTGCCAGCAGCTTGTACAGGGGAAGCGAAAAACTGTTTTTT,CASSLYRGSEKLFF,TRBV5-4,TRBJ1-4,.,TRBD1
TGTGCCAGTAGTGCCCGTGTGGGACTCCGCAATCAGCCCCAGCATTTT,CASSARVGLRNQPQHF,TRBV19,TRBJ1-5,few,.
TGTGCCACCAAGTGGGGAAGCCACAGGGGGCCCACTGAAGCTTTCTTT,CATKWGSHRGPTEAFF,TRBV27,TRBJ1-1,.,TRBD1
TGTGCCAGCAGCTTCCCCCCAGGACTAGCGGGAGAGGTTCTCGAGCAGTACTTC,CASSFPPGLAGEVLEQYF,TRBV7-2,TRBJ2-7,.,TRBD2
TGTGCCAGCAGGAACGACAGGGACAATGAGCAGTTCTTC,CASRNDRDNEQFF,TRBV27,TRBJ2-1,.,TRBD1
TGTGCCAGCAGTTACTCCCAGCGGGACGAGCAGTACTTC,CASSYSQRDEQYF,TRBV6-5,TRBJ2-7,.,.
TGTGCCAGCAGCACGGGAGAAATGCGAGCCAAAAACATTCAGTACTTC,CASSTGEMRAKNIQYF,TRBV9,TRBJ2-4,.,.
TGTGCTAGCAGCAAAGACGGGTTTGGTCCCAATGAGCAGTTCTTC,CASSKDGFGPNEQFF,TRBV7-7,TRBJ2-1,once,.
TGTGCCAGTAGTAACCAGGGGGCCCCCTACGAGCAGTACTTC,CASSNQGAPYEQYF,TRBV19,TRBJ2-7,.,TRBD1
TGTGCCAGCAGTCCCTTTGCCGGCTACGAGCAGTACTTC,CASSPFAGYEQYF,TRBV27,TRBJ2-7,.,.
TGTGCCAGCACGGAACTAGCGGGGGGGAACAGGGGTACGCAGTATTTT,CASTELAGGNRGTQYF,TRBV28,TRBJ2-3,.,TRBD2
TGCGCCAGCAGTGGCCCTGGGCACGGAAGGTTCTACGAGCAGTACTTC,CASSGPGHGRFYEQYF,TRBV10-1,TRBJ2-7,.,.
TGTGCCTGGTTTCGTCACAGGGGAACGAACACCGGGGAGCTGTTTTTT,CAWFRHRGTNTGELFF,TRBV30,TRBJ2-2,.,TRBD1
TGTGCCAGCTCTCTATCGAAAGGGGCAGCTTTCTCCTACGAGCAGTACTTC,CASSLSKGAAFSYEQYF,TRBV27,TRBJ2-7,.,.
TGCAGCGTTGAGGGTCTAGCGGGGTACAATGAGCAGTTCTTC,CSVEGLAGYNEQFF,TRBV29-1,TRBJ2-1,.,TRBD2
TGTGCCAGCAGCTCACATTTGGAGGCCCGACCGGGGAATTCACCCCTCCACTTT,CASSSHLEARPGNSPLHF,TRBV7-9,TRBJ1-6,.,.
TGTGCCAGCAGCGTAGAGGGGTGGTTGGGACAGGTTCCCAACTATGGCTACACCTTC,CASSVEGWLGQVPNYGYTF,TRBV9,TRBJ1-2,.,TRBD1
TGTGCCAGCAGTTTCCTAGGAACAGGCCACAATGAGCAGTTCTTC,CASSFLGTGHNEQFF,TRBV28,TRBJ2-1,.,.
TGCGCCAGCAGCCAAATTAGTGGGACAGCAAACATTCAGTACTTC,CASSQISGTANIQYF,TRBV4-1,TRBJ2-4,.,TRBD1
TGTGCCAGCGGGAGCCAAGAGACCCAGTACTTC,CASGSQETQYF,TRBV28,TRBJ2-5,.,.
TGTGCCAGCAGCGTAAGGAAGGTTGGACAGGGGGCGAAAGAGACCCAGTACTTC,CASSVRKVGQGAKETQYF,TRBV11-2,TRBJ2-5,.,TRBD1
TGTGCCAGCAGCGTTCTTGGCGGACAAGAGACCCAGTACTTC,CASSVLGGQETQYF,TRBV9,TRBJ2-5,.,.
TGTGCTAGTGGTTTGTACAAAGGACTGAACCAAGAGACCCAGTACTTC,CASGLYKGLNQETQYF,TRBV12-5,TRBJ2-5,.,.
TGTGCCAGCAGTAGTGATCCGGGACAGGTGAAGGGTGAAGCTTTCTTT,CASSSDPGQVKGEAFF,TRBV25-1,TRBJ1-1,.,TRBD1
TGTGCCAGCAGCGTAGTCGGAGGAGGCACTGAAGCTTTCTTT,CASSVVGGGTEAFF,TRBV9,TRBJ1-1,.,.
TGTGCTAGTGGTTTGTTCCGGGACAGCTCCTACAATGAGCAGTTCTTC,CASGLFRDSSYNEQFF,TRBV12-5,TRBJ2-1,.,TRBD1
TGCGCCAGCAGCCGATCCCGACAGGATGTCTCTGGGGCCAACGTCCTGACTTTC,CASSRSRQDVSGANVLTF,TRBV4-3,TRBJ2-6,few,.
TGTGCCTGGAGTTTAGGTGGTAGCGGGGTATCCTACAATGAGCAGTTCTTC,CAWSLGGSGVSYNEQFF,TRBV30,TRBJ2-1,.,TRBD2
TGCGCCAGCAGCTCCCACTCGTCACCCCTCCACTTT,CASSSHSSPLHF,TRBV5-1,TRBJ1-6,.,.
TGCAGCGTTGGCGGTCCAAATACCTACGAGCAGTACTTC,CSVGGPNTYEQYF,TRBV29-1,TRBJ2-7,once,.
TGTGCCAGCAGTATCATGGGGGCGCGGTCGGGAAACACCATATATTTT,CASSIMGARSGNTIYF,TRBV2,TRBJ1-3,once,.
TGTGCCAGCAGTTTCCCCCAGGGGGAAGGCACCGGGGAGCTGTTTTTT,CASSFPQGEGTGELFF,TRBV27,TRBJ2-2,.,TRBD1
TGTGCCAGCAGTGAAGCGCGAAGTTATGGCTACACCTTC,CASSEARSYGYTF,TRBV6-1,TRBJ1-2,.,.
TGTGCCAGCAGCGGACGGACAGGGGGCGGCGAGACCCAGTACTTC,CASSGRTGGGETQYF,TRBV14,TRBJ2-5,.,TRBD1
TGTGCCAGCAGTTTCCTAGACACCGGGGAGCTGTTTTTT,CASSFLDTGELFF,TRBV28,TRBJ2-2,.,.
TGTGCCAGCAGTTTCTCTAGGGGCACCCAGCCCCAGCATTTT,CASSFSRGTQPQHF,TRBV28,TRBJ1-5,once,.
TGTGCCAGCAGCCGCCCGAAGGTCGGGGGGAGGGATGAGCAGTTCTTC,CASSRPKVGGRDEQFF,TRBV7-2,TRBJ2-1,few,TRBD2
TGCGCCAGCTCAATACATACCGGGACTTCCTACAATGAGCAGTTCTTC,CASSIHTGTSYNEQFF,TRBV5-1,TRBJ2-1,.,.
TGTGCCAGCAGTTTCCCTCAGGAAACCTACGAGCAGTACTTC,CASSFPQETYEQYF,TRBV28,TRBJ2-7,.,.
TGTGCCAGCAGTGATCAAGGGGGCCACTACGAGCAGTACTTC,CASSDQGGHYEQYF,TRBV6-1,TRBJ2-7,.,TRBD1
TGTGCCAGCAGTGAAGGGGGTGGTAGCGGGCGAAAGCAAGAGACCCAGTACTTC,CASSEGGGSGRKQETQYF,TRBV6-1,TRBJ2-5,.,TRBD2
TGTGCCAGCAGTTCAACTCCCGGGACAGGGATGCGTATCTACGAGCAGTACTTC,CASSSTPGTGMRIYEQYF,TRBV27,TRBJ2-7,.,TRBD1
TGTGCCAGCAGCTTGGACAGTGCAACTAATGAAAAACTGTTTTTT,CASSLDSATNEKLFF,TRBV5-4,TRBJ1-4,.,.
TGCGCCAGCAGCTGGGATAGCGGGAGGGCTTCTGGCGATGAGCAGTTCTTC,CASSWDSGRASGDEQFF,TRBV5-1,TRBJ2-1,.,TRBD2
TGTGCCAGCAGCTTGCGCGGGGGTACTCGGGAGACCCAGTACTTC,CASSLRGGTRETQYF,TRBV5-6,TRBJ2-5,.,TRBD2
TGTGCCAGCACCCGGCGGCCGGCTAGCAATCAGCCCCAGCATTTT,CASTRRPASNQPQHF,TRBV28,TRBJ1-5,.,.
TGTGCCAGCAGCCGCGTCGGACAGGCGAACACTGAAGCTTTCTTT,CASSRVGQANTEAFF,TRBV27,TRBJ1-1,.,TRBD1
TGTGCCAGCAGCTCCTTCGGTACGGCCAAAAACATTCAGTACTTC,CASSSFGTAKNIQYF,TRBV7-2,TRBJ2-4,once,.
TGTAGCGACAGGACCCAGTTCTTC,CSDRTQFF,TRBV7-9,TRBJ2-1,.,.
TGCGCCAGCAGCCAAGAGGGCCGTGGGAACACTGAAGCTTTCTTT,CASSQEGRGNTEAFF,TRBV4-1,TRBJ1-1,few,.
TGTGCCAGCAGAAAAGCCATCCCCTCCTACAATGAGCAGTTCTTC,CASRKAIPSYNEQFF,TRBV6-5,TRBJ2-1,.,.
TGTGCCAGCAGCGACCAGACAGGGTCCCCCACTGAAGCTTTCTTT,CASSDQTGSPTEAFF,TRBV9,TRBJ1-1,.,TRBD1
TGTGCCAGCAGTCCCACAGGGGCCTACGAGCAGTACTTC,CASSPTGAYEQYF,TRBV28,TRBJ2-7,.,TRBD1
TGTGCCGGGGGGGTCAGGACAGGCAATCAGCCCCAGCATTTT,CAGGVRTGNQPQHF,TRBV28,TRBJ1-5,.,.